This entry concerns a single T cell receptor beta chain. Its antigen is not identified. The data derive from a study of T-cell memory formation after mild COVID-19. Study information: TCR clusters largely stayed donor specific. General observations from the study: Researchers found some responding clones in pre-infection memory, a sign that cross-reactive memory joined. From day 15 to 85, contracting clones were balanced between CD4 and CD8, whereas later expanders leaned toward CD4+. Mostly located in CM and EM were contracting CD4+ clones, with contracting CD8+ clones located in EMRA.

This CDR3 has 15 amino acids. The germline gives CDR1 MGHRA, CDR2 YSYEKL. Unmatched junction bases numbered 6, after V lost 1 base and J lost 7 bases. TCRdb called the 5' RACE reads again in MiXCR, with one record for every CDR3 protein. Among roughly 610,000 distinct CDR3 sequences listed, 17% were seen once. The sequenced sample consisted of PBMCs or a T cell subset sorted from them (not recorded which). The chain links TRBV4-1 to TRBJ2-1; 8 nucleotides line up with TRBD1. This clonotype was sampled from an adult woman who had mild COVID-19 (a few samples of this study predate the infection). Cell type and time point are not known. CDR3 DNA: TGCGCCAGCAGCCAAGCTGGGACAGGAGGTAATGAGCAGTTCTTC. Translation: CASSQAGTGGNEQFF.